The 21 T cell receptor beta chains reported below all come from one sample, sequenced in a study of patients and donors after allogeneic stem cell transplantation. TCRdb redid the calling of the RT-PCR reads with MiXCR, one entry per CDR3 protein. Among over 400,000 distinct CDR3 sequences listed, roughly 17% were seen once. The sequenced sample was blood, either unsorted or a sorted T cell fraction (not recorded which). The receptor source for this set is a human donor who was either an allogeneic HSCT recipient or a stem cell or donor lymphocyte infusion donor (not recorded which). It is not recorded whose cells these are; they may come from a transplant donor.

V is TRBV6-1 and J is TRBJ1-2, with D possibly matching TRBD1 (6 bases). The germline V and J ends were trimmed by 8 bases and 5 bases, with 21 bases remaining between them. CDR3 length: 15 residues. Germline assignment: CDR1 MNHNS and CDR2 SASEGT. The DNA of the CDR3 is TGTGCCAGCGTCCCGGGACACCAAACTGGGTATGGCTACACCTTC. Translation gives CASVPGHQTGYGYTF.

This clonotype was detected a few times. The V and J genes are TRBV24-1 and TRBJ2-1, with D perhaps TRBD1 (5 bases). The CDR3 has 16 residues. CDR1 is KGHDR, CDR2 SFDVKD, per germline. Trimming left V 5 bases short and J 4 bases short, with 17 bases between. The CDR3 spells CATSALTDTPYNEQFF. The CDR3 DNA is TGTGCCACCAGTGCCCTGACAGACACCCCTTACAATGAGCAGTTCTTC.

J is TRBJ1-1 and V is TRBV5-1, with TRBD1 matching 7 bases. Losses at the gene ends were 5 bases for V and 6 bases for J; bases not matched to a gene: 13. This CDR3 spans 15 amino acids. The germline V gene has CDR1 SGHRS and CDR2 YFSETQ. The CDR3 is CASRNTGVGGSEAFF. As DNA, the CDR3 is TGCGCCAGCAGGAATACAGGGGTCGGTGGGTCTGAAGCTTTCTTT. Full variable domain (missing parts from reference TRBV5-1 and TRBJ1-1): KAGVTQTPRYLIKTRGQQVTLSCSPISGHRSVSWYQQTPGQGLQFLFEYFSETQRNKGNFPGRFSGRQFSNSRSEMNVSTLELGDSALYLCASRNTGVGGSEAFFGQGTRLTVV.

DNA for the CDR3: TGTGCCAGCAGCCAGATCGAAGGGTTGAGGACAGATACGCAGTATTTT. Translated, it gives CASSQIEGLRTDTQYF. The chain recombines TRBV14 with TRBJ2-3, with D uncertain. CDR1 is SGHDN, CDR2 FVKESK, per germline. The length of the CDR3 is 16 residues. Trimming removed 3 bases at V and 3 bases at J, with 16 bases between.

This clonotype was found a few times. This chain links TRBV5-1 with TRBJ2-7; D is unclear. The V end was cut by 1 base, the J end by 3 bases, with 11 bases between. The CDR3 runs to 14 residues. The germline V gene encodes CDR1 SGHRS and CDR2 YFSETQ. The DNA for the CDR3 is TGCGCCAGCAGCTTGCAGTTCACGAACTACGAGCAGTACTTC. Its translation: CASSLQFTNYEQYF.

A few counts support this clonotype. This CDR3 reads CASRHPGTGLGYTF. The CDR3 DNA is TGTGCCAGTAGGCATCCCGGGACAGGGCTCGGCTACACCTTC. The rearrangement uses TRBV19 and TRBJ1-2; 9 bases are shared with TRBD1. Trimming removed 6 bases from V and 8 bases from J; junction bases left unmatched: 10. Germline lookup yields CDR1 LNHDA and CDR2 SQIVND (reference sequence). This CDR3 is 14 amino acids long.

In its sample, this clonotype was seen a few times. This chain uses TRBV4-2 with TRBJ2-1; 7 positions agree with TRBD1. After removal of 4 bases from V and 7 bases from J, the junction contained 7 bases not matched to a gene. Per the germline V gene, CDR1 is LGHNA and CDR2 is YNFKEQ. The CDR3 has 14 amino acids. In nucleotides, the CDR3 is TGTGCCAGCAGCCCAGTAGTACAGGGGAATGAGCAGTTCTTC. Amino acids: CASSPVVQGNEQFF.

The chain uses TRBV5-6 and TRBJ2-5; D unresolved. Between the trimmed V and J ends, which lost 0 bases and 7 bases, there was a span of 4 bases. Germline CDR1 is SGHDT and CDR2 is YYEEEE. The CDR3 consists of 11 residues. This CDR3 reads CASSLGPTQYF. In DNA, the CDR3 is TGTGCCAGCAGCTTGGGGCCGACCCAGTACTTC.

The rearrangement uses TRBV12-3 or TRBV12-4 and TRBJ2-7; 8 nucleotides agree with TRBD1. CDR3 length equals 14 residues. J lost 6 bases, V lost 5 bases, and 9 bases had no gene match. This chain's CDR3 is CASSPGQGQVEQYF. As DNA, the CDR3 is TGTGCCAGCAGTCCCGGACAGGGTCAGGTCGAGCAGTACTTC.

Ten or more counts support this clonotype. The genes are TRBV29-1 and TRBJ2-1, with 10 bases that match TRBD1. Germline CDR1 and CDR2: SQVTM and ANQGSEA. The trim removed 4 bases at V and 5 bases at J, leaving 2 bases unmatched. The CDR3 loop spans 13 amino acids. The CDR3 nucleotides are TGCAGCGTTGGGACAGGGGGGAACAATGAGCAGTTCTTC. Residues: CSVGTGGNNEQFF.

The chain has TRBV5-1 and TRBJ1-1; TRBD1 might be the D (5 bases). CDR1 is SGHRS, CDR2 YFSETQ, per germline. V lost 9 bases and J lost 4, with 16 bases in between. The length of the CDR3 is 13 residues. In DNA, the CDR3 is TGCGCCACCGCCCGGGGGAAGAGCACTGAAGCTTTCTTT. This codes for CATARGKSTEAFF.

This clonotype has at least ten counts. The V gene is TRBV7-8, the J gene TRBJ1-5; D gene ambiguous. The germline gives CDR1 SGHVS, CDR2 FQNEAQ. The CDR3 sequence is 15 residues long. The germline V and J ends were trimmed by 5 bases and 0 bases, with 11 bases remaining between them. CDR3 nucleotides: TGTGCCAGCAGCCTTGACCAGTATAGCAATCAGCCCCAGCATTTT. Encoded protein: CASSLDQYSNQPQHF.

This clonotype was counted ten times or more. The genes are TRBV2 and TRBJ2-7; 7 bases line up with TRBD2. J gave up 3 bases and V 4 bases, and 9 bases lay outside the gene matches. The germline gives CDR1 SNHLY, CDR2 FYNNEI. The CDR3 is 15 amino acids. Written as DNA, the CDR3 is TGTGCCAGCAGTGTTATATGGGGGGGAAACTACGAGCAGTACTTC. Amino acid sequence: CASSVIWGGNYEQYF.

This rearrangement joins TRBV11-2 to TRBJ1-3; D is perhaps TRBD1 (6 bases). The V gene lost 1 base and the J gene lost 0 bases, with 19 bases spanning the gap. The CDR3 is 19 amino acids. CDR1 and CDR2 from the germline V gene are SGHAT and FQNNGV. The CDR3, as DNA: TGTGCCAGCAGCTTAGGTTCGGGGGGCCACTGGGACTCTGGAAACACCATATATTTT. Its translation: CASSLGSGGHWDSGNTIYF.

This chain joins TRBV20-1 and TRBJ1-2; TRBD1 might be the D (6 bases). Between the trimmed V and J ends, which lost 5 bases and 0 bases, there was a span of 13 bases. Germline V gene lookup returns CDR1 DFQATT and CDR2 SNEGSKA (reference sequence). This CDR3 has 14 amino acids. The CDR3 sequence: CSALRGGANYGYTF. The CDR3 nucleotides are TGCAGTGCTCTTAGGGGGGGTGCTAACTATGGCTACACCTTC.

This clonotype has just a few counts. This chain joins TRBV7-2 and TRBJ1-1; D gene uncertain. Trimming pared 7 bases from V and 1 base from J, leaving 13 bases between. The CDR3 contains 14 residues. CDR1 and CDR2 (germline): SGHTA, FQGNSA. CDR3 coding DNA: TGTGCCAGCACCACAGACCGGAGGAACACTGAAGCTTTCTTT. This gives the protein CASTTDRRNTEAFF.

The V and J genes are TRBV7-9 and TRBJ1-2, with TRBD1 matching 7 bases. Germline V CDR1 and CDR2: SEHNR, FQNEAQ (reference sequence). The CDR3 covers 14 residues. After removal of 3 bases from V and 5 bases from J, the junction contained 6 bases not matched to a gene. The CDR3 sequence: CASSFTGTAYGYTF. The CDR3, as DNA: TGTGCCAGCAGCTTTACCGGGACAGCTTATGGCTACACCTTC. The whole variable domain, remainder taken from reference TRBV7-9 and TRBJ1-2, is DTGVSQNPRHKITKRGQNVTFRCDPISEHNRLYWYRQTLGQGPEFLTYFQNEAQLEKSRLLSDRFSAERPKGSFSTLEIQRTEQGDSAMYLCASSFTGTAYGYTFGSGTRLTVV.

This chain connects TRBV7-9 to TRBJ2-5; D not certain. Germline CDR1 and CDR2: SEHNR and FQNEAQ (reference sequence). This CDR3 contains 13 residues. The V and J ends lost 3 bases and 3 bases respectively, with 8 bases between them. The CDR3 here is CASSFVGKETQYF. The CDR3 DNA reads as TGTGCCAGCAGCTTCGTAGGGAAAGAGACCCAGTACTTC.

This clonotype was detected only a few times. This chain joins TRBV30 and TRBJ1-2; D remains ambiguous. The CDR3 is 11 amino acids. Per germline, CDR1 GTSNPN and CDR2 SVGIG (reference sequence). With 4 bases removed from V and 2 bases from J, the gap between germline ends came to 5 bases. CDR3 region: CAWKENYGYTF. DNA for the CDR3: TGTGCCTGGAAAGAAAACTATGGCTACACCTTC.

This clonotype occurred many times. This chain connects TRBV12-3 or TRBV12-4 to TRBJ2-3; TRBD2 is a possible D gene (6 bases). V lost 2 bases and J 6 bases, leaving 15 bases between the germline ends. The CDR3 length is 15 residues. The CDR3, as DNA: TGTGCCAGCAGTTTATGGCGGGGTGGCCCCGATACGCAGTATTTT. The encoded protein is CASSLWRGGPDTQYF.

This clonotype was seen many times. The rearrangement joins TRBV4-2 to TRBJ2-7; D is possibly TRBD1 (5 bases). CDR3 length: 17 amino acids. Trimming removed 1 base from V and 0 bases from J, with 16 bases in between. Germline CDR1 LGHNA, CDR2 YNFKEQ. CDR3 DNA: TGTGCCAGCAGCCAAGGAGATTGGCGGACAAGCTCCTACGAGCAGTACTTC. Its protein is CASSQGDWRTSSYEQYF.